This T cell receptor beta chain was captured by sequencing in a study of cytomegalovirus exposure and HLA in healthy donors. Study-level points and caveats: An Asian-associated ancestry cluster reportedly showed fewer N-insertions than the approximately 700-donor mean in a later analysis. Per a prior analysis, the majority of TCR beta V segments were productive roughly 87% or roughly 30% of the time. An apparent linkage of common viral pathogens to several of the most significant clusters emerged in a later analysis.

The PCR was carried out with 60 Vbeta primers and 13 Jbeta primers. Profiling relied on immunoSEQ multiplex PCR, and the TCRdb table lists in-frame clones only, not all of them. The sample lists over 150,000 clones; 75% were seen once. The CDR3 is 15 residues long. Germline assignment: CDR1 MNHEY and CDR2 SVGAGI. Germline trimming cut 1 base from V and 9 bases from J; bases unmatched to any gene: 6. All the people who gave samples were healthy bone marrow donors. On this clone itself: Its antigen is not identified.

This TCR was sampled from a man aged 18 to 35 in good health and CMV-seronegative. Input material: PBMCs. The chain recombines TRBV6-5 with TRBJ2-7, with 13 bases aligning to TRBD2. The DNA for the CDR3 is TGTGCCAGCAGTTACTTAGGACTAGCGGGAGATCTGCAGTACTTC. This translates into CASSYLGLAGDLQYF.